This T cell receptor beta chain was sequenced for a study of Tregs in tolerant kidney transplant recipients. Overall study results and limits: The small number of patients limits these findings pending further validation. Antigen-driven expansion was suggested because donor-specific Tregs expanded more than all Tregs in tolerant patients.

Clones were sequenced by immunoSEQ multiplex PCR, and TCRdb holds only the in-frame ones, with some missing. Its table lists about 31,000 clones. Related graft donors supplied nonmyeloablative bone marrow transplants, and mixed chimerism was transient. From germline, CDR1 is ENHRY and CDR2 SYGVKD. The CDR3 extends over 15 amino acids. V lost 6 bases to trimming and J lost 5 bases; unmatched junction nucleotides: 9. Comments on this clone: The antigen is not known. The read terminates 3 residues before the CDR3 end, so the remaining end is supplied by the germline J gene.

The sequence was collected from a human patient who received a combined kidney and bone marrow transplant. Some T cells here may be from the graft donor. This chain uses TRBV10-3 with TRBJ1-2; 10 positions match TRBD1. The specimen was CD4+ T cells from blood (PBMCs), collected 24 months after the transplant. CDR3 in amino acids: CAIRPGTGDQYGYTF. Incomplete CDR3 DNA: TGTGCCATCAGACCCGGGACAGGGGATCAGTATGGC.